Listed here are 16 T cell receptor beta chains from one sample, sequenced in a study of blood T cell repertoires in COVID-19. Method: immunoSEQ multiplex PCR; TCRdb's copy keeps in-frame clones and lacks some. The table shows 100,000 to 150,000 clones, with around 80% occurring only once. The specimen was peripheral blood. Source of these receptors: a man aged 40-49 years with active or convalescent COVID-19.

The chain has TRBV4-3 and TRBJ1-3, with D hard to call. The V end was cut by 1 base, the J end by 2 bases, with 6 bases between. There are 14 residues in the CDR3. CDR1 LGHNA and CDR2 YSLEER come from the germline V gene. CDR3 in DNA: TGCGCCAGCAGCCAAGGGACTCCTGGAAACACCATATATTTT. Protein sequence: CASSQGTPGNTIYF.

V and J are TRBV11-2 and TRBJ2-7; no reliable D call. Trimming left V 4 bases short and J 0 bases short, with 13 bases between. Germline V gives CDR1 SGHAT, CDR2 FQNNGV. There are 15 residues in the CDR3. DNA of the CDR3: TGTGCCAGCAGCTCCGGTTCTCTAAGCTCCTACGAGCAGTACTTC. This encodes CASSSGSLSSYEQYF.

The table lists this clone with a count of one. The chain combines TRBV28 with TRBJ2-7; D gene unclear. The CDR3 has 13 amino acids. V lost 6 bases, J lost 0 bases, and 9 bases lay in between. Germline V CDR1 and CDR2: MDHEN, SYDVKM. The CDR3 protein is CASSPGYSYEQYF. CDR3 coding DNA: TGTGCCAGCAGCCCAGGATACTCCTACGAGCAGTACTTC.

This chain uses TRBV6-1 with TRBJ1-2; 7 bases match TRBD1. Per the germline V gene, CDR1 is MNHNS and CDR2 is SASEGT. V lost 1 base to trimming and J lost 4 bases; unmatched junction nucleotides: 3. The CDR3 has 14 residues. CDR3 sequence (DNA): TGTGCCAGCAGTGAAGGACAGGGATTCTATGGCTACACCTTC. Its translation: CASSEGQGFYGYTF.

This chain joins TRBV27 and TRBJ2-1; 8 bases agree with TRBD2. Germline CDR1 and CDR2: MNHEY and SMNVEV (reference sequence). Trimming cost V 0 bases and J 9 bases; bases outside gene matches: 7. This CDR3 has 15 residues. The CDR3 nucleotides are TGTGCCAGCAGTTTATCCTCACTAGCGGTCAGTGAGCAGTTCTTC. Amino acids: CASSLSSLAVSEQFF.

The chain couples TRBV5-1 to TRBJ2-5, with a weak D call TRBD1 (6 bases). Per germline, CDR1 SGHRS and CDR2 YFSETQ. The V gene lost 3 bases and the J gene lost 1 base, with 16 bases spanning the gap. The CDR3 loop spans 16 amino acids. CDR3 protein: CASSSKPQGIQETQYF. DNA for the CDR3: TGCGCCAGCAGCTCTAAACCTCAGGGGATCCAAGAGACCCAGTACTTC.

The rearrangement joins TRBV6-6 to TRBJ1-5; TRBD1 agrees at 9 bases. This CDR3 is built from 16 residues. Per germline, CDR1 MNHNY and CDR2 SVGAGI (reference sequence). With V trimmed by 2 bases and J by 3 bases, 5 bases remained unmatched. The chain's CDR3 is CASSYGRDRANQPQHF. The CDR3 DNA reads TGTGCCAGCAGTTACGGGAGGGACAGGGCCAATCAGCCCCAGCATTTT.

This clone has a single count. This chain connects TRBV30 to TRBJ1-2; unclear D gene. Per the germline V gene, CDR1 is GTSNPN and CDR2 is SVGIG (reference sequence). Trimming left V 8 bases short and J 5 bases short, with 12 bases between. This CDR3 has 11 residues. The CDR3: CAGSGFYGYTF. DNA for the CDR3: TGTGCCGGATCAGGATTTTATGGCTACACCTTC.

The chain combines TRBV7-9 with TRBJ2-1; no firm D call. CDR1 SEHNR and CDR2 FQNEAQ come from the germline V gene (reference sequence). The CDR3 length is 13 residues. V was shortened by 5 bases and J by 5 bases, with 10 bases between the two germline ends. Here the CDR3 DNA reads TGTGCCAGCAGCCCCCCCGGTAACAATGAGCAGTTCTTC. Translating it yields CASSPPGNNEQFF.

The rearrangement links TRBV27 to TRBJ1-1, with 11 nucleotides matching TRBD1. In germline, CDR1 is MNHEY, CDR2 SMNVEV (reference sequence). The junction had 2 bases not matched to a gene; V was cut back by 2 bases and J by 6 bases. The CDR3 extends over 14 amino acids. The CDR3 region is CASSLGTGGAEAFF. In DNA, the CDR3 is TGTGCCAGCAGTTTAGGGACAGGGGGTGCTGAAGCTTTCTTT.

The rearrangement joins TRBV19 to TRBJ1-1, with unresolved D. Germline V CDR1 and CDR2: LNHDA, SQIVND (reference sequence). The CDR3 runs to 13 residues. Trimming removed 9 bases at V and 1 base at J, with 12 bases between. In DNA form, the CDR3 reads TGTGCCAGCCGGTGGGAGGAGAACACTGAAGCTTTCTTT. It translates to CASRWEENTEAFF.

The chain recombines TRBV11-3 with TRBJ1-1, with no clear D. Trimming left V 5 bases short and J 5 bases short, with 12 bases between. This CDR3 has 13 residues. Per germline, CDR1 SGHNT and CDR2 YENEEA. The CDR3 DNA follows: TGTGCCAGCAGCCCCAGAATTCCTACTGAAGCTTTCTTT. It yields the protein CASSPRIPTEAFF.

CDR3 bases: TGTGCCAGCAGTTTACAGGTCTCCTACGAGCAGTACTTC. Protein product: CASSLQVSYEQYF. The V call is TRBV12-3 or TRBV12-4, the J call TRBJ2-7; D gene unclear. V lost 2 bases and J 0 bases, leaving 5 bases between the germline ends. The CDR3 length is 13 residues.

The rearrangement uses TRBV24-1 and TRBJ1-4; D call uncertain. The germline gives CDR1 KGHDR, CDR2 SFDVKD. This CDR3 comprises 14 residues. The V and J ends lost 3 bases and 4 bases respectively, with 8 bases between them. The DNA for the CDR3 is TGTGCCACCAGTGATGGACTCCTTAATGAAAAACTGTTTTTT. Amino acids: CATSDGLLNEKLFF.

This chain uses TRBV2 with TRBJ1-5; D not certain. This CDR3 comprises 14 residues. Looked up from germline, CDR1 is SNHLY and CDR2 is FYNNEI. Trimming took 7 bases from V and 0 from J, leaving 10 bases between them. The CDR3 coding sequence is TGTGCCAGCACCTCTCAGAATAGCAATCAGCCCCAGCATTTT. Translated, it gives CASTSQNSNQPQHF. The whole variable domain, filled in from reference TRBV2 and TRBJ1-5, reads EPEVTQTPSHQVTQMGQEVILRCVPISNHLYFYWYRQILGQKVEFLVSFYNNEISEKSEIFDDQFSVERPDGSNFTLKIRSTKLEDSAMYFCASTSQNSNQPQHFGDGTRLSIL.

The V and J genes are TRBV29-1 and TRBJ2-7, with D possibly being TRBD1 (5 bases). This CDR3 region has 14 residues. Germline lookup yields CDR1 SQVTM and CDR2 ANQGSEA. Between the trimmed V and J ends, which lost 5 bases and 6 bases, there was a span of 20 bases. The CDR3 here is CSVSSFGAAAEQYF. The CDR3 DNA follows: TGCAGCGTTTCCTCATTTGGGGCGGCGGCCGAGCAGTACTTC.